The source of this T cell receptor (beta chain) is a study of neurological immune-mediated disorders. At least ten counts were recorded for this clonotype. 5'RACE with 10-nucleotide random UMIs generated the cDNA. TCRdb processed the 5' RACE reads anew with MiXCR; each CDR3 protein has one entry. The sample contains about 48,000 distinct CDR3 sequences, roughly 24% of which appear only once. Germline CDR1 reads MDHEN; CDR2 reads SYDVKM. The CDR3 is 13 residues long. V dropped 5 bases and J dropped 9 bases, with 14 bases sitting between them. Volunteers from a blood bank in Maryland, USA, made up the healthy controls. PBMCs stored at -80 C, 2 million in total, were the source of the unsorted libraries.

V and J are TRBV28 and TRBJ2-4, with TRBD1 as a possible D gene (5 bases). The sample was PBMCs. The receptor was derived from a woman in her 70s in good health. The CDR3 loop is CASSPASQGIQYF. In DNA form, the CDR3 reads TGTGCCAGCAGTCCCGCGAGTCAGGGCATTCAGTACTTC.